This passage covers 26 T cell receptor beta chains from one sample sequenced in a study of T cells in Graves' hyperthyroidism and ophthalmopathy. TCR beta CDR3 regions were amplified from RNA transcripts. The primer set for the first-round RT-PCR of the TCR CDR3 was HTBI. One entry per CDR3 protein results from TCRdb running MiXCR on the multiplex PCR reads. Of 270,000 or so distinct CDR3 sequences listed, 25% are singletons. Sequenced: blood. The receptor source for this set is a man aged 35-49 years with Graves' hyperthyroidism that later progressed to Graves' ophthalmopathy.

There are many counts of this clonotype. This chain links TRBV25-1 with TRBJ2-6; D gene unclear. The germline V gene encodes CDR1 MGHDK and CDR2 SYGVNS. The V end lost 5 bases, the J end lost 0 bases, and 14 bases lay between the germline ends. The CDR3 contains 17 residues. The CDR3: CASSNRLGYSGANVLTF. The CDR3 region has the DNA TGTGCCAGCAGTAATAGGCTCGGATACTCTGGGGCCAACGTCCTGACTTTC.

This clonotype was seen many times. The chain links TRBV28 to TRBJ2-5; 8 nucleotides agree with TRBD1. Germline V gives CDR1 MDHEN, CDR2 SYDVKM. Losses at the gene ends were 5 bases for V and 5 bases for J; bases not matched to a gene: 7. The CDR3 is 14 residues long. Here the CDR3 DNA reads TGTGCCAGCAGTAAGACAGGGGCGGGGGAGACCCAGTACTTC. This gives the protein CASSKTGAGETQYF. The whole variable domain, filled in from reference TRBV28 and TRBJ2-5, reads DVKVTQSSRYLVKRTGEKVFLECVQDMDHENMFWYRQDPGLGLRLIYFSYDVKMKEKGDIPEGYSVSREKKERFSLILESASTNQTSMYLCASSKTGAGETQYFGPGTRLLVL.

This clonotype appeared many times. This CDR3 is CSVDGKNNYGYTF. The CDR3 DNA reads TGCAGCGTTGATGGAAAAAATAACTATGGCTACACCTTC. J is TRBJ1-2 and V is TRBV29-1, with D uncertain. The CDR3 runs to 13 residues. Per germline, CDR1 SQVTM and CDR2 ANQGSEA. The V gene lost 3 bases and the J gene lost 1 base, with 9 bases spanning the gap.

This clonotype was seen repeatedly, ten times or more. The chain joins TRBV28 to TRBJ2-7; D is perhaps TRBD2 (5 bases). V was cut by 5 bases and J by 3 bases, with 14 bases left in between. Per germline, CDR1 MDHEN and CDR2 SYDVKM. The CDR3 loop spans 14 amino acids. The CDR3 is CASSRSGISYEQYF. The DNA for the CDR3 is TGTGCCAGCAGTAGATCGGGAATTAGCTACGAGCAGTACTTC.

This chain connects TRBV6-1 to TRBJ1-5; TRBD1 aligns across 8 bases. With 6 bases clipped from V and 7 bases from J, the junction kept 8 bases outside the gene matches. Looked up from germline, CDR1 is MNHNS and CDR2 is SASEGT. The CDR3 spans 14 residues. The CDR3 DNA follows: TGTGCCAGCAGACCGACAGGGGAAGGACAGCCCCAGCATTTT. Translating it yields CASRPTGEGQPQHF.

This chain links TRBV27 with TRBJ1-1, with D possibly TRBD1 on 5 matching bases. The germline V and J ends were trimmed by 5 bases and 0 bases, with 10 bases remaining between them. The CDR3 is 14 amino acids. CDR1 and CDR2 from the germline V gene are MNHEY and SMNVEV (reference sequence). CDR3 DNA sequence: TGTGCCAGCAGTCGACGACAGATGAACACTGAAGCTTTCTTT. This sequence encodes CASSRRQMNTEAFF.

This clonotype was seen repeatedly, ten times or more. The chain employs TRBV7-9 and TRBJ2-4, with 10 bases fitting TRBD1. The CDR3 runs 13 residues. The germline V gene encodes CDR1 SEHNR and CDR2 FQNEAQ (reference sequence). With 3 bases clipped from V and 7 bases from J, the junction kept 0 bases outside the gene matches. In nucleotides, the CDR3 is TGTGCCAGCAGCTTGGGACAGGGGAACATTCAGTACTTC. Protein: CASSLGQGNIQYF.

The chain combines TRBV12-3 or TRBV12-4 with TRBJ2-5; D might be TRBD2 (5 bases). V shed 6 bases and J shed 5 bases, with 19 bases lying between them. The CDR3 totals 15 residues. CDR3 loop: CASSPPPPSGETQYF. CDR3 nucleotides: TGTGCCAGCAGCCCCCCCCCGCCCTCGGGGGAGACCCAGTACTTC.

This clonotype appeared many times. The CDR3 reads CAWSQFGEAFF. The CDR3 coding sequence is TGTGCCTGGAGCCAGTTTGGTGAAGCTTTCTTT. V is TRBV30 and J is TRBJ1-1; no reliable D call. V was pared by 3 bases and J by 7 bases, with 9 bases between. Per germline, CDR1 GTSNPN and CDR2 SVGIG (reference sequence). CDR3 length: 11 residues.

This clonotype was found many times. The chain carries TRBV6-1 and TRBJ2-2; 7 nucleotides agree with TRBD2. The length of the CDR3 is 14 residues. CDR1 MNHNS and CDR2 SASEGT come from the germline V gene. The V segment lost 4 bases and the J segment 6 bases; nucleotides outside the gene matches: 5. CDR3 DNA sequence: TGTGCCAGCAGTGGTACTGGGGGGGCCGGGGAGCTGTTTTTT. Its translation: CASSGTGGAGELFF.

This clonotype was seen many times. The chain couples TRBV6-7 to TRBJ2-7, with D perhaps TRBD1 (6 bases). TRBV6-7 is an ORF, with its function uncertain. V was pared by 2 bases and J by 0 bases, with 11 bases between. The CDR3 length is 15 residues. The CDR3 protein is CASSYPDSHSYEQYF. CDR3 DNA: TGTGCCAGCAGTTACCCGGACAGCCACTCCTACGAGCAGTACTTC.

V usage is TRBV5-1 and J usage is TRBJ1-2; TRBD1 is a possible D gene (5 bases). The CDR3 runs 16 residues. Germline loops: CDR1 SGHRS, CDR2 YFSETQ. V was cut by 4 bases and J by 5 bases, with 21 bases left in between. The CDR3 here is CASSHGDLPDRYGYTF. In DNA form, the CDR3 reads TGCGCCAGCAGCCACGGGGACCTACCCGACCGTTATGGCTACACCTTC.

This clonotype was counted many times. This chain uses TRBV28 with TRBJ1-3; D remains unclear. This CDR3 has 14 residues. V dropped 5 bases and J dropped 3 bases, with 11 bases sitting between them. CDR1 is MDHEN and CDR2 is SYDVKM in the germline V gene. The CDR3 region has the DNA TGTGCCAGCAGTGACGGCCGGCGTGGAAACACCATATATTTT. Protein product: CASSDGRRGNTIYF.

This clonotype has at least ten counts. The chain combines TRBV10-3 with TRBJ1-2, with 7 nucleotides matching TRBD1. Germline lookup yields CDR1 ENHRY and CDR2 SYGVKD. J lost 8 bases, V lost 6 bases, and 9 bases had no gene match. The CDR3 extends over 13 amino acids. The CDR3 nucleotides read TGTGCCATCAGCGGCGACAGGGAAAACGGCTACACCTTC. Protein sequence: CAISGDRENGYTF.

This clonotype was seen at least ten times. V usage is TRBV3-1 and J usage is TRBJ1-5, with 8 positions matching TRBD1. V gave up 1 base and J gave up 6 bases; unmatched junction bases: 2. The germline V gene encodes CDR1 LGHDT and CDR2 YNNKEL (reference sequence). This CDR3 spans 14 amino acids. The CDR3 nucleotides read TGTGCCAGCAGCCAAGGGACAGGGAGTCAGCCCCAGCATTTT. Translating gives CASSQGTGSQPQHF.

This chain joins TRBV9 and TRBJ1-1; D gene uncertain. This CDR3 has 16 residues. Germline V CDR1 and CDR2: SGDLS, YYNGEE. Trimming removed 4 bases at V and 1 base at J, with 17 bases between. The CDR3 coding sequence is TGTGCCAGCAGCAAGGACGGAGGCCTAAGGAACACTGAAGCTTTCTTT. Encoded protein: CASSKDGGLRNTEAFF.

This chain uses TRBV11-2 with TRBJ2-5; D is unresolved. Trimming cost V 0 bases and J 7 bases, with 15 bases left between them. The CDR3 loop spans 15 amino acids. From germline, CDR1 is SGHAT and CDR2 FQNNGV. The CDR3 nucleotides read TGTGCCAGCAGCTTAGAGGGCCTGGGTTCCGTGACCCAGTACTTC. Translated: CASSLEGLGSVTQYF.

V gene TRBV7-8 combines with J gene TRBJ2-5, with TRBD2 matching over 7 bases. Germline V lookup: CDR1 SGHVS, CDR2 FQNEAQ. This CDR3 is built from 14 residues. Trimming at V came to 8 bases and at J to 5 bases, leaving 11 bases not matched to a gene. CDR3 coding DNA: TGTGCCAGCGCACGAGGGCGGGAGCGGGAGACCCAGTACTTC. This sequence encodes CASARGRERETQYF.

The chain couples TRBV6-2 or TRBV6-3 to TRBJ2-2, with unresolved D. The V end was cut by 8 bases, the J end by 3 bases, with 13 bases between. Per the germline V gene, CDR1 is MNHEY and CDR2 is SVGEGT. The CDR3 covers 14 residues. The CDR3 nucleotides are TGTGCCAGCCACTCGAATCTCGACACCGGGGAGCTGTTTTTT. Its translation: CASHSNLDTGELFF.

This clonotype was detected many times. The chain joins TRBV6-4 to TRBJ2-3; D is unresolved. Trimming stripped 5 bases from V and 3 bases from J, with 21 bases between. Germline assignment: CDR1 MRHNA and CDR2 SNTAGT. The CDR3 sequence is 17 residues long. The CDR3 loop reads CASSRLGRPGVTDTQYF. The CDR3 coding sequence is TGTGCCAGCAGTCGCCTCGGACGACCCGGAGTAACAGATACGCAGTATTTT.

This clonotype has ten or more counts. The chain employs TRBV12-3 or TRBV12-4 and TRBJ2-7; no definite D call. Trimming left V 6 bases short and J 4 bases short, with 13 bases between. The CDR3 spans 13 residues. The CDR3, as DNA: TGTGCCAGCAGCCCCGTGGTGGGGTACGAGCAGTACTTC. As protein: CASSPVVGYEQYF.

Many counts were recorded for this clonotype. The chain links TRBV6-5 to TRBJ1-2; TRBD1 matches at 7 bases. From germline, CDR1 is MNHEY and CDR2 SVGAGI. CDR3 size: 16 residues. Trimming removed 6 bases from V and 1 base from J; junction bases left unmatched: 11. The CDR3 reads CASRPLGQQNNYGYTF. CDR3 bases: TGTGCCAGCAGACCTTTGGGACAGCAGAATAACTATGGCTACACCTTC.

This clonotype was seen ten or more times. The chain uses TRBV5-4 and TRBJ2-7; no clear D. Trimming took off 4 bases at V and 3 bases at J, with 17 bases between the two ends. The V gene's germline CDR1 is SGHNT and CDR2 YYREEE (reference sequence). This CDR3 spans 15 amino acids. In DNA, the CDR3 is TGTGCCAGCAGCGCCCCCAGTTTCGGAGTCTACGAGCAGTACTTC. This encodes CASSAPSFGVYEQYF.

The V call is TRBV6-1, the J call TRBJ2-2, with 10 bases that match TRBD2. The ends lost 3 bases at V and 4 bases at J; junction bases unmatched: 14. This CDR3 region has 19 residues. The germline gives CDR1 MNHNS, CDR2 SASEGT. The CDR3 DNA reads TGTGCCAGCAGTGAGGAACTAGCGGGACCTATTCTGAGCACCGGGGAGCTGTTTTTT. Translated, it gives CASSEELAGPILSTGELFF.

This clonotype was seen repeatedly, ten times or more. The chain joins TRBV12-3 or TRBV12-4 to TRBJ2-2; 9 bases are shared with TRBD1. This CDR3 comprises 15 residues. V dropped 7 bases and J dropped 3; count of bases not matched to a gene: 6. The CDR3 region has the DNA TGTGCCAGCAAAAGGACAGGGGTTGACACCGGGGAGCTGTTTTTT. The encoded protein is CASKRTGVDTGELFF.

There are a few counts of this clonotype. This sequence joins TRBV2 and TRBJ2-2; either TRBD1 or TRBD2 may fit D (6 bases each). The CDR3 is 16 residues long. The V end lost 6 bases, the J end lost 4 bases, and 18 bases lay between the germline ends. The germline gives CDR1 SNHLY, CDR2 FYNNEI. This chain's CDR3 is CASRALGGSSTGELFF. In DNA form, the CDR3 reads TGTGCCAGCAGGGCTCTGGGGGGCTCAAGCACCGGGGAGCTGTTTTTT.